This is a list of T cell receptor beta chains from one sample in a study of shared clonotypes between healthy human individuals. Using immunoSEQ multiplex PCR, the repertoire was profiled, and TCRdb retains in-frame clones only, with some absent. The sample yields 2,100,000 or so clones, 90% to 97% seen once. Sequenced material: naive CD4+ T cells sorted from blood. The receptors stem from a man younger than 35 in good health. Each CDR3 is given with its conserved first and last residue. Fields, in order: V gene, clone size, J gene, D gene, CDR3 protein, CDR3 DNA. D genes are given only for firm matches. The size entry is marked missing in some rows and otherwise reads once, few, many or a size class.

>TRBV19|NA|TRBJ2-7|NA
CASSPIQSLYEQYF
TGTGCCAGTAGTCCCATACAGTCTCTCTACGAGCAGTACTTC
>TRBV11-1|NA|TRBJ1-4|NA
CASSARQAANEKLFF
TGTGCCAGCAGCGCCAGACAGGCGGCTAATGAAAAACTGTTTTTT
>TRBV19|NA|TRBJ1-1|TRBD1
CASRPTGVTEAFF
TGTGCCAGTAGGCCAACAGGGGTAACTGAAGCTTTCTTT
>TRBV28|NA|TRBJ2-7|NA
CASSLYQEYEQYF
TGTGCCAGCAGTTTATACCAGGAGTACGAGCAGTACTTC
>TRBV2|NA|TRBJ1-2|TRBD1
CASSSGTGYYGYTF
TGTGCCAGCAGCTCCGGGACAGGGTACTATGGCTACACCTTC
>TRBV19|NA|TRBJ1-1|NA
CASTPGPKNTEAFF
TGTGCCAGCACCCCGGGACCGAAGAACACTGAAGCTTTCTTT
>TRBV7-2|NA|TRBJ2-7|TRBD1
CASSLGPSGTVYEQYF
TGTGCCAGCAGCTTAGGCCCCTCCGGGACAGTCTACGAGCAGTACTTC
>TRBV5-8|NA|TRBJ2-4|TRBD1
CASSRWGTGAKNIQYF
TGTGCCAGCAGCAGGTGGGGGACAGGGGCGAAAAACATTCAGTACTTC
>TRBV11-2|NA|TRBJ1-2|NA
CASSLVGQGRGYTF
TGTGCCAGCAGCTTAGTTGGGCAGGGCAGAGGCTACACCTTC
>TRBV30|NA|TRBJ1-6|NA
CAWSVQGRGFYNSPLHF
TGTGCCTGGAGTGTACAGGGCAGGGGCTTCTATAATTCACCCCTCCACTTT
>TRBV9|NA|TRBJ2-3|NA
CASSASSTDTQYF
TGTGCCAGCAGCGCCTCCTCAACCGATACGCAGTATTTT
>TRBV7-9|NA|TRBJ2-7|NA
CASSLGGPSYEQYF
TGTGCCAGCAGCTTAGGGGGACCCTCCTACGAGCAGTACTTC
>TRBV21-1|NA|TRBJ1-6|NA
CASSIGGTGGDSPLHF
TGTGCCAGCAGCATAGGCGGGACAGGGGGCGATTCACCCCTCCACTTT
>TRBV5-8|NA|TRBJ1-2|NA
CASSLVQAWGGYTF
TGTGCCAGCAGCTTGGTGCAGGCCTGGGGTGGCTACACCTTC
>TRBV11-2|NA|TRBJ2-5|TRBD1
CASSPGQGQTQYF
TGTGCCAGCAGCCCAGGACAGGGACAGACCCAGTACTTC
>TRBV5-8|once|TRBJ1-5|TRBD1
CASSPGQGNQPQHF
TGTGCCAGCAGCCCAGGACAGGGGAATCAGCCCCAGCATTTT
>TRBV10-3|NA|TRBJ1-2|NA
CAIRPDTMGGYTF
TGTGCCATCAGGCCCGACACTATGGGAGGCTACACCTTC
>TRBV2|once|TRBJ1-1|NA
CASSGAPGEAFF
TGTGCCAGCAGTGGGGCCCCGGGGGAAGCTTTCTTT
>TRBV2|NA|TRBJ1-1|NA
CASSEISGTEAFF
TGTGCCAGCAGTGAAATTAGTGGCACTGAAGCTTTCTTT
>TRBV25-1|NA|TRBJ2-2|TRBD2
CASTIAGTTGELFF
TGTGCCAGCACTATAGCGGGGACCACCGGGGAGCTGTTTTTT
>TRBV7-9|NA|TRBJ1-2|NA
CASSLVKGDNYGYTF
TGTGCCAGCAGCTTAGTGAAGGGGGATAACTATGGCTACACCTTC
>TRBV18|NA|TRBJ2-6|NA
CASSPPGTSGANVLTF
TGTGCCAGCTCACCACCAGGGACCTCTGGGGCCAACGTCCTGACTTTC
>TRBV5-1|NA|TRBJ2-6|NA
CASIPGDPRSGANVLTF
TGCGCCAGCATCCCGGGGGACCCCAGATCTGGGGCCAACGTCCTGACTTTC
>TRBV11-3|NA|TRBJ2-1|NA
CASSLSLNEQFF
TGTGCCAGCAGCTTAAGCCTCAATGAGCAGTTCTTC
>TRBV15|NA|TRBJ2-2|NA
CATSPRLSTGELFF
TGTGCCACCAGCCCCCGACTTAGCACCGGGGAGCTGTTTTTT
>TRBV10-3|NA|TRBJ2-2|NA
CATALGGPGTGELFF
TGTGCCACCGCCTTAGGAGGGCCTGGGACCGGGGAGCTGTTTTTT
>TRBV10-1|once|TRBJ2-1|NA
CASSAVSSYNEQFF
TGCGCCAGCAGTGCTGTCAGCTCCTACAATGAGCAGTTCTTC
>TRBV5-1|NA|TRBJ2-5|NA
CASSWGFGPDQETQYF
TGCGCCAGCAGCTGGGGGTTCGGGCCCGACCAAGAGACCCAGTACTTC
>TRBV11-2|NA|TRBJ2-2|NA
CASSRPRGSNTGELFF
TGTGCCAGCAGCCGTCCGAGGGGTTCGAACACCGGGGAGCTGTTTTTT
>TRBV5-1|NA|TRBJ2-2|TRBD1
CASSLGQGRNTGELFF
TGCGCCAGCAGCTTGGGACAGGGGCGGAACACCGGGGAGCTGTTTTTT
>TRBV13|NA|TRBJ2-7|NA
CASSFWGSPYEQYF
TGTGCCAGCAGCTTCTGGGGGTCTCCCTACGAGCAGTACTTC
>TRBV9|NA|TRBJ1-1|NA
CASSVEAGRYSLGTEAFF
TGTGCCAGCAGCGTAGAGGCAGGGAGGTATAGTCTGGGCACTGAAGCTTTCTTT
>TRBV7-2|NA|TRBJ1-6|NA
CASSRPGAYNSPLHF
TGTGCCAGCAGCCGTCCGGGAGCGTATAATTCACCCCTCCACTTT
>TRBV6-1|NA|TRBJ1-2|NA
CASRLSQISNYGYTF
TGTGCCAGCAGGTTGTCACAGATTTCTAACTATGGCTACACCTTC
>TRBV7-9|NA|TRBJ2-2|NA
CASSLYAGLGELFF
TGTGCCAGCAGCTTATATGCGGGGCTCGGGGAGCTGTTTTTT
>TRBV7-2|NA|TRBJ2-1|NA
CAHDRITGNEQFF
TGTGCCCACGACAGAATTACGGGCAATGAGCAGTTCTTC
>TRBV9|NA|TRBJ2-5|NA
CASSKGLVETQYF
TGTGCCAGCTCAAAGGGACTGGTAGAGACCCAGTACTTC
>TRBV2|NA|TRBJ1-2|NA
CASSESGGDGYTF
TGTGCCAGCAGTGAAAGTGGAGGGGATGGCTACACCTTC
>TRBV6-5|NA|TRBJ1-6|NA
CASSFKRNSPLHF
TGTGCCAGCAGTTTCAAAAGGAACTCACCCCTCCACTTT
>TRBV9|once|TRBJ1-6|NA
CASSVSGLENSPLHF
TGTGCCAGCAGCGTCTCGGGGCTCGAGAATTCACCCCTCCACTTT
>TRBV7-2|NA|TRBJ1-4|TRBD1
CASSLYTGDEKLFF
TGTGCCAGCAGCTTATATACAGGGGATGAAAAACTGTTTTTT
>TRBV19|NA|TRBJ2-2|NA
CASGNRVLSTGELFF
TGTGCCAGCGGGAACAGGGTCCTGAGTACCGGGGAGCTGTTTTTT
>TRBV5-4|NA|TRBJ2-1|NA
CASSRLAEPTGNEQFF
TGTGCCAGCAGCCGGTTAGCAGAACCCACCGGGAATGAGCAGTTCTTC
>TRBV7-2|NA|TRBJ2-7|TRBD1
CASSLPFGTAYEQYF
TGTGCCAGCAGCTTACCCTTTGGGACAGCATACGAGCAGTACTTC
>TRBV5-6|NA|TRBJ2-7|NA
CASSFFQGIYEQYF
TGTGCCAGCAGCTTCTTCCAGGGGATCTACGAGCAGTACTTC
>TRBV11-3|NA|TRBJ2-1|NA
CASSLDHGEQFF
TGTGCCAGCAGCTTAGATCATGGTGAGCAGTTCTTC
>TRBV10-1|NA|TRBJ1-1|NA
CASSESGRNTEAFF
TGCGCCAGCAGTGAATCAGGGCGGAACACTGAAGCTTTCTTT